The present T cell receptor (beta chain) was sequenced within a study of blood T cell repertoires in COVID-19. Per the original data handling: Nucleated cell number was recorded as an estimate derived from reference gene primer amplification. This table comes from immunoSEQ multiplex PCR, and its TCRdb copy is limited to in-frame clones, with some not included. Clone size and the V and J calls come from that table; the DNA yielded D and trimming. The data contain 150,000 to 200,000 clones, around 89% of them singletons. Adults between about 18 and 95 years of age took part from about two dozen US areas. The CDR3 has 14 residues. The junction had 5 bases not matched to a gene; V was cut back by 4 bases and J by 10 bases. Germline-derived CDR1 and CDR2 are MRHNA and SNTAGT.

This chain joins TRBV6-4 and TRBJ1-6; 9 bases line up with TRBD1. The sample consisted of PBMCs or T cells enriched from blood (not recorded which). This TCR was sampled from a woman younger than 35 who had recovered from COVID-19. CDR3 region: CASSATGGNSPLHF. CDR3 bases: TGTGCCAGCAGTGCGACAGGGGGGAACTCACCCCTCCACTTT.